The following is a T cell receptor (beta chain) sequence with its context. CDR1 and CDR2 from the germline V gene are KGHSH and LQKENI. The CDR3 is 15 residues long. J was trimmed by 8 bases and V by 8 bases; bases with no gene match: 13. The data stem from a study of human T cells and chemical hapten exposure. TCRdb recomputed calls from the RACE reads with MiXCR, one row per CDR3 protein. The table lists approximately 100,000 distinct CDR3 sequences, around 9.5% of them singletons. Stated time point: pre-sensitization, week 0. As to treatment: therapeutic diphenylcyclopropenone sensitization with weekly scalp DPC.

The sequence came from a middle-aged woman with alopecia areata. Some clones in this sample may be carry-over from other donors' samples. The source was whole blood, collected in connection with sensitization to the hapten diphenylcyclopropenone (DPC). V gene TRBV18 combines with J gene TRBJ2-1, with 9 bases identical to TRBD2. The CDR3 DNA sequence: TGTGCCAGCCCCGGCGCGGGAGGGCCCTCGGATGAGCAGTTCTTC. It is translated as CASPGAGGPSDEQFF.